The clone carrying this TCR beta chain counts as medium-sized (0.01 to 0.1%). The table came from immunoSEQ multiplex PCR; TCRdb's copy has only in-frame clones and leaves some out. Of tens of thousands of clones listed, roughly 81% are singletons. The data derive from a study of OX40 agonist ivuxolimab in advanced cancers. Trimming stripped 0 bases from V and 2 bases from J, with 11 bases between. CDR3 length: 15 residues. Germline CDR1 reads LGHNA; CDR2 reads YSLEER. This chain connects TRBV4-3 to TRBJ2-7; tentative D call: TRBD2 (5 bases). The TCR sequence derives from an adult with an advanced solid tumor such as melanoma, head and neck, liver or kidney cancer. Sequenced material: CD4+ or CD8+ T cells sorted from blood, taken in a trial of the OX40 agonist ivuxolimab. The CDR3 loop is CASSQDTGITYEQYF. The CDR3 nucleotides read TGCGCCAGCAGCCAAGATACGGGAATTACCTACGAGCAGTACTTC.